This entry lists 14 T cell receptor beta chains sequenced from one sample in a study of OX40 agonist ivuxolimab in advanced cancers. Assay used: immunoSEQ multiplex PCR; TCRdb lists only in-frame clones, some missing. Of tens of thousands of clones listed, around four fifths are singletons. The sample in question was CD4+ or CD8+ T cells sorted from blood, obtained in a trial of the OX40 agonist ivuxolimab. All receptors come from an adult with an advanced solid tumor such as melanoma, head and neck, liver or kidney cancer.

This sequence joins TRBV4-1 and TRBJ2-3; D is ambiguous. V lost 1 base, J lost 2 bases, and 7 bases lay in between. The CDR3 loop spans 14 amino acids. Germline V gene data show CDR1 as MGHRA and CDR2 as YSYEKL. The chain's CDR3 is CASSQAPTTDTQYF. The CDR3 DNA reads as TGCGCCAGCAGCCAAGCCCCTACCACAGATACGCAGTATTTT.

CDR3 sequence reads: CASSSRDRSYEQYF. The CDR3 region has the DNA TGTGCCAGCAGCAGCCGGGACAGGTCTTACGAGCAGTACTTC. This chain connects TRBV7-2 to TRBJ2-7; 8 bases agree with TRBD1. Germline trimming cut 5 bases from V and 4 bases from J; bases unmatched to any gene: 7. Germline assignment: CDR1 SGHTA and CDR2 FQGNSA. The CDR3 has 14 residues.

Written as DNA, the CDR3 is TGTGCCAGTAGTAAGCGCGGGTACGGATTTGAAGCTTTCTTT. Amino acid sequence: CASSKRGYGFEAFF. This chain joins TRBV19 and TRBJ1-1; D gene uncertain. Germline CDR1 is LNHDA and CDR2 is SQIVND (reference sequence). V lost 4 bases and J 7 bases, leaving 16 bases between the germline ends. The CDR3 contains 14 residues.

A single count supports this clone. The chain couples TRBV19 to TRBJ1-2; 9 bases map to TRBD1. This CDR3 has 15 amino acids. Trimming at V came to 10 bases and at J to 3 bases, leaving 12 bases not matched to a gene. Germline CDR1 and CDR2: LNHDA and SQIVND (reference sequence). Written as DNA, the CDR3 is TGTGCCATTGCCACCTGGACAGGGGAAGACTATGGCTACACCTTC. Its protein product is CAIATWTGEDYGYTF.

The V and J genes are TRBV2 and TRBJ1-2; unclear D gene. The V gene's germline CDR1 is SNHLY and CDR2 FYNNEI. The CDR3 is 11 residues long. V lost 6 bases to trimming and J lost 1 base, with 3 bases between them. The CDR3 coding sequence is TGTGCCAGCAGGGATAACTATGGCTACACCTTC. Protein product: CASRDNYGYTF.

The chain uses TRBV5-5 and TRBJ1-6, with D unclear. The V end lost 3 bases, the J end lost 6 bases, and 16 bases lay between the germline ends. CDR1 and CDR2 (germline): SGHKS, YYEKEE (reference sequence). The CDR3 is 16 residues long. The CDR3 bases are TGTGCCAGCAGCTCCGGAGGACCGGGGATTAATTCACCCCTCCACTTT. It encodes CASSSGGPGINSPLHF.

Details on this clone: This may be a read error: a much more frequent sequence differs by one nucleotide. The rearrangement links TRBV6-5 to TRBJ2-7; D unresolved. This CDR3 has 13 residues. Germline V lookup: CDR1 MNHEY, CDR2 SVGAGI. Trimming removed 0 bases at V and 0 bases at J, with 3 bases between. The CDR3 nucleotides read TGTGCCAGCAGTTACTCGAACTCCTACGAGCAGTACTTC. It translates to CASSYSNSYEQYF.

This chain connects TRBV29-1 to TRBJ1-2, with D possibly TRBD1 on 6 matching bases. Germline CDR1 and CDR2: SQVTM and ANQGSEA. Trimming removed 0 bases at V and 4 bases at J, with 15 bases between. CDR3 length equals 15 residues. The CDR3 loop reads CSVEDRRKTGYGYTF. CDR3 nucleotides: TGCAGCGTTGAAGATCGGCGTAAGACAGGCTATGGCTACACCTTC.

This clone was seen a single time. The chain links TRBV29-1 to TRBJ2-5, with TRBD1 identical over 9 bases. V lost 6 bases and J lost 2; bases outside the gene matches: 7. In germline, CDR1 is SQVTM, CDR2 ANQGSEA. This CDR3 contains 14 residues. The CDR3 is CSVPLGQGQETQYF. The CDR3, as DNA: TGCAGCGTCCCCCTTGGACAGGGGCAAGAGACCCAGTACTTC. The full variable domain, in which reference TRBV29-1 and TRBJ2-5 provide the parts outside the CDR3, is SAVISQKPSRDICQRGTSLTIQCQVDSQVTMMFWYRQQPGQSLTLIATANQGSEATYESGFVIDKFPISRPNLTFSTLTVSNMSPEDSSIYLCSVPLGQGQETQYFGPGTRLLVL.

CDR3 DNA sequence: TGTGCCAGCAGCGTAGAAGTCGGAAGGGATGCCGGGGAGCTGTTTTTT. Amino acids: CASSVEVGRDAGELFF. The chain links TRBV9 to TRBJ2-2; D is unresolved. The CDR3 length is 16 residues. The V and J ends lost 0 bases and 6 bases respectively, with 15 bases between them. In germline, CDR1 is SGDLS, CDR2 YYNGEE. Variable domain in full (rest from reference TRBV9 and TRBJ2-2): DSGVTQTPKHLITATGQRVTLRCSPRSGDLSVYWYQQSLDQGLQFLIQYYNGEERAKGNILERFSAQQFPDLHSELNLSSLELGDSALYFCASSVEVGRDAGELFFGEGSRLTVL.

This sequence joins TRBV10-1 and TRBJ1-1; D ambiguous. CDR1 is WNHNN and CDR2 is SYGVQD in the germline V gene (reference sequence). The length of the CDR3 is 13 residues. Trimming shortened V by 0 bases and J by 9 bases, and 11 bases separated the two germline ends. The CDR3 protein is CASSESRGTQAFF. Written as DNA, the CDR3 is TGCGCCAGCAGTGAGTCGAGAGGAACCCAAGCTTTCTTT.

This clone showed up just once. J is TRBJ1-1 and V is TRBV4-1, with TRBD1 matching 10 bases. V dropped 0 bases and J dropped 5; count of bases not matched to a gene: 12. The CDR3 extends over 18 amino acids. The germline V gene has CDR1 MGHRA and CDR2 YSYEKL. CDR3 DNA sequence: TGCGCCAGCAGCCAAGATCGGGTTATGGGACAGGGGAAGACTGAAGCTTTCTTT. The encoded protein is CASSQDRVMGQGKTEAFF.

The chain combines TRBV4-3 with TRBJ2-7; D perhaps matches TRBD2 (6 bases). The V end lost 0 bases, the J end lost 3 bases, and 15 bases lay between the germline ends. Germline CDR1 is LGHNA and CDR2 is YSLEER. The CDR3 consists of 16 residues. CDR3 amino acids: CASSQDITDYYYEQYF. The CDR3 DNA follows: TGCGCCAGCAGCCAAGATATTACGGACTACTACTACGAGCAGTACTTC.

This clone was counted a single time. The chain joins TRBV10-2 to TRBJ2-7; 7 nucleotides line up with TRBD2. Germline lookup yields CDR1 WSHSY and CDR2 SAAADI. The V gene end was trimmed by 0 bases and the J gene end by 7 bases; junction bases not matched to a gene: 6. This CDR3 contains 14 residues. CDR3 DNA: TGCGCCAGCAGTGAGTCCTTCTCAGCGGGGGAGCAGTACTTC. Translated, it gives CASSESFSAGEQYF.